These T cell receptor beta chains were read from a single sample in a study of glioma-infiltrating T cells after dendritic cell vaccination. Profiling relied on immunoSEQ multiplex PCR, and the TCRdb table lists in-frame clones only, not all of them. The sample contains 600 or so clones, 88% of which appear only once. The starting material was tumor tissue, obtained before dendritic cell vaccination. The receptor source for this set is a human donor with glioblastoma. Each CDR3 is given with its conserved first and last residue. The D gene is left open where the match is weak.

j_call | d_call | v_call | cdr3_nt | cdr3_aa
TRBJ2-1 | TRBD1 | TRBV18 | TGTGCCAGCTCACCCACCGGACAGGGGTTATGGAATGAGCAGTTCTTC | CASSPTGQGLWNEQFF
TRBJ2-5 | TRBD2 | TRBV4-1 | TGCGCCAGCAGCCAAGATATTGGCCTAGCGGGGGGCCAAGAGACCCAGTACTTC | CASSQDIGLAGGQETQYF
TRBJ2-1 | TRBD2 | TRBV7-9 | TGTGCCAGCAGCTTATCTGGCGGGGGTTACAATGAGCAGTTCTTC | CASSLSGGGYNEQFF
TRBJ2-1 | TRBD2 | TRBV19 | TGTGCCAGTAGTATGTCCCTAGCGGATGAGCAGTTCTTC | CASSMSLADEQFF
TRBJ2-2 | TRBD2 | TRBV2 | TGTGCCAGCAGGGTGACAGGACTAGCGGGGGGCGCGAACACCGGGGAGCTGTTTTTT | CASRVTGLAGGANTGELFF
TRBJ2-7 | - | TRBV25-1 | TGTGCCAGCACGGGACTTTGGAGCTCCTACGAGCAGTACTTC | CASTGLWSSYEQYF
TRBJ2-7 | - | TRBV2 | TGTGCCAGCAGGCAACAGGGAATTCAGGACGAGCAGTACTTC | CASRQQGIQDEQYF
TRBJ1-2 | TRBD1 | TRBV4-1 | TGCGCCAGCAGCCAAGATATGACAGGGGGTATTAACTATGGCTACACCTTC | CASSQDMTGGINYGYTF
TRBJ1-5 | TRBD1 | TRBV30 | TGTGCCTGGAGTCCTAGGACAGGGAGTAACAATCAGCCCCAGCATTTT | CAWSPRTGSNNQPQHF
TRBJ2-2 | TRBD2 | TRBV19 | TGTGCCAGTTCGGGCCGGACTAGCGGAACCGGGGAGCTGTTTTTT | CASSGRTSGTGELFF